The rows below give T cell receptor beta chains drawn from one sample of a study of blood T cell repertoires in COVID-19. Method: immunoSEQ multiplex PCR; TCRdb's copy keeps in-frame clones and lacks some. Among a few hundred thousand clones listed, 85% to 90% were seen once. The sequencing sample was made of PBMCs or T cells enriched from blood (not recorded which). These receptors were taken from a woman aged 18-29 years with acute COVID-19. The CDR3 runs from the conserved cysteine through the conserved F or W. The order of the fields is clone size, D gene, J gene, V gene, CDR3 protein, CDR3 DNA. D genes are given only for firm matches. The size of a clone is reported for some rows only, either as once, few or many, or as a class for expanded clones.

>NA|TRBD1|TRBJ1-6|TRBV29-1
CSVGEQGDSPLHF
TGCAGCGTTGGCGAACAGGGGGATTCACCCCTCCACTTT
>NA|TRBD2|TRBJ2-1|TRBV7-9
CASSRTSGAYNEQFF
TGTGCCAGCAGCCGAACTAGCGGAGCCTACAATGAGCAGTTCTTC
>NA|TRBD1|TRBJ2-3|TRBV28
CASSLDRAADTQYF
TGTGCCAGCAGTTTAGACAGGGCTGCAGATACGCAGTATTTT
>NA|TRBD2|TRBJ2-7|TRBV5-4
CATRAGREGREQYF
TGTGCCACTAGGGCTGGGCGGGAGGGCCGCGAGCAGTACTTC
>NA|NA|TRBJ1-1|TRBV7-2
CASSLQGLVAFF
TGTGCCAGCAGCTTACAGGGTTTAGTAGCTTTCTTT
>NA|TRBD2|TRBJ2-7|TRBV11-2
CASSSLRLAGAYEQYF
TGTGCCAGCAGCTCACTAAGACTAGCGGGGGCCTACGAGCAGTACTTC
>NA|NA|TRBJ1-1|TRBV7-6
CASSLAGGGYNTEAFF
TGTGCCAGCAGCTTAGCCGGGGGGGGATATAACACTGAAGCTTTCTTT
>NA|NA|TRBJ2-7|TRBV21-1
CASSKFFVLSGSYEQYF
TGTGCCAGCAGCAAATTTTTCGTCCTGTCGGGCTCCTACGAGCAGTACTTC
>NA|NA|TRBJ2-7|TRBV2
CASSARLSYEQYF
TGTGCCAGCAGTGCCCGTCTCTCCTACGAGCAGTACTTC
>once|NA|TRBJ1-6|TRBV7-9
CASTPGSYNSPLHF
TGTGCCAGCACTCCGGGTTCCTATAATTCACCCCTCCACTTT
>NA|NA|TRBJ2-3|TRBV27
CASSFYSTDTQYF
TGTGCCAGCAGCTTTTATAGCACAGATACGCAGTATTTT
>few|TRBD1|TRBJ1-5|TRBV9
CASSGGTGGLYSNQPQHF
TGTGCCAGCAGCGGTGGGACAGGGGGCCTCTATAGCAATCAGCCCCAGCATTTT
>NA|TRBD1|TRBJ1-2|TRBV18
CASSRDTGANYGYTF
TGTGCCAGCTCACGAGATACAGGGGCTAACTATGGCTACACCTTC
>NA|TRBD2|TRBJ2-7|TRBV5-1
CASRLGLDLYEQYF
TGCGCCAGCAGACTGGGACTAGACCTATACGAGCAGTACTTC
>NA|TRBD1|TRBJ1-5|TRBV30
CAWSMDRSYPGNQPQHF
TGTGCCTGGAGTATGGACAGGAGTTATCCGGGAAATCAGCCCCAGCATTTT
>NA|NA|TRBJ1-2|TRBV6-5
CASTMGGGDYYGYTF
TGTGCCAGCACCATGGGAGGGGGTGACTACTATGGCTACACCTTC
>NA|NA|TRBJ1-5|TRBV2
CASMEGSSQPQHF
TGTGCCAGCATGGAGGGTTCAAGTCAGCCCCAGCATTTT
>NA|TRBD1|TRBJ1-4|TRBV11-3
CASSSSGTANNEKLFF
TGTGCCAGCAGCTCCTCTGGGACAGCCAATAATGAAAAACTGTTTTTT